The 20 T cell receptor beta chains in this list originate from one sample, sequenced in a study of OX40 agonist ivuxolimab in advanced cancers. Only in-frame clones appear in the TCRdb table, and some are missing; sequencing was by immunoSEQ multiplex PCR. The sample holds some 69,000 clones, almost 90% seen once. This sample comprised CD4+ or CD8+ T cells sorted from blood, obtained in a trial of the OX40 agonist ivuxolimab. These receptors originate from an adult with an advanced solid tumor such as melanoma, head and neck, liver or kidney cancer.

CDR3 sequence: CASTPGGDTSGNTIYF. The CDR3 DNA reads TGTGCCAGCACCCCGGGGGGGGATACCTCTGGAAACACCATATATTTT. The J gene is TRBJ1-3, the V gene TRBV9; possible D gene TRBD1, 5 bases. This CDR3 comprises 16 residues. From germline, CDR1 is SGDLS and CDR2 YYNGEE. The V end was cut by 6 bases, the J end by 0 bases, with 16 bases between.

The V gene is TRBV6-6, the J gene TRBJ1-5, with TRBD1 as a possible D gene (5 bases). The germline gives CDR1 MNHNY, CDR2 SVGAGI (reference sequence). There are 15 residues in the CDR3. The V end was cut by 6 bases, the J end by 7 bases, with 19 bases between. CDR3 coding DNA: TGTGCCAGCAGCCTCGATAGGGGTCAGAAACAGCCCCAGCATTTT. Protein: CASSLDRGQKQPQHF.

This chain connects TRBV7-2 to TRBJ1-5, with D perhaps matching TRBD1 (6 bases). V was trimmed by 3 bases and J by 3 bases, leaving 9 bases between them. Looked up from germline, CDR1 is SGHTA and CDR2 is FQGNSA. This CDR3 is built from 14 residues. The CDR3 protein is CASSLGQVNQPQHF. The CDR3 DNA reads TGTGCCAGCAGCTTGGGACAAGTCAATCAGCCCCAGCATTTT.

The J gene is TRBJ2-2, the V gene TRBV5-1, with TRBD2 as a possible D gene (5 bases). Trimming removed 5 bases from V and 3 bases from J, with 11 bases in between. Per germline, CDR1 SGHRS and CDR2 YFSETQ. This CDR3 spans 14 amino acids. The CDR3 DNA reads as TGCGCCAGCAGAGCGGAGGCGGACACCGGGGAGCTGTTTTTT. Translated: CASRAEADTGELFF.

CDR3 region: CASSMGQGVETQYF. In DNA form, the CDR3 reads TGTGCCAGTAGTATGGGACAGGGAGTGGAGACCCAGTACTTC. The chain uses TRBV19 and TRBJ2-5; 9 bases map to TRBD1. The germline gives CDR1 LNHDA, CDR2 SQIVND (reference sequence). This CDR3 contains 14 residues. Trimming removed 3 bases from V and 5 bases from J; junction bases left unmatched: 4.

The V call is TRBV7-9, the J call TRBJ2-3; TRBD2 matches 7 bases. J gave up 2 bases and V 5 bases, and 7 bases lay outside the gene matches. CDR1 is SEHNR and CDR2 is FQNEAQ in the germline V gene (reference sequence). The CDR3 contains 15 residues. CDR3 region: CASSPREAPTDTQYF. The CDR3 region has the DNA TGTGCCAGCAGCCCACGGGAGGCGCCCACAGATACGCAGTATTTT.

This chain connects TRBV6-1 to TRBJ1-5; D unresolved. The V end lost 5 bases, the J end lost 7 bases, and 12 bases lay between the germline ends. The CDR3 spans 13 residues. Germline V gives CDR1 MNHNS, CDR2 SASEGT. The CDR3: CASSPRAVQPQHF. The CDR3 bases are TGTGCCAGCAGTCCAAGGGCAGTCCAGCCCCAGCATTTT.

The chain is built from TRBV28 and TRBJ1-4; 11 positions agree with TRBD1. There are 14 residues in the CDR3. Trimming took 7 bases from V and 7 from J; bases not matched to a gene: 5. Germline-derived CDR1 and CDR2 are MDHEN and SYDVKM. The CDR3 loop is CASIQDRGREKLFF. DNA of the CDR3: TGTGCCAGCATCCAGGACAGGGGGCGTGAAAAACTGTTTTTT.

The J gene is TRBJ1-4, the V gene TRBV4-3; tentative D call: TRBD1 (6 bases). This CDR3 comprises 19 residues. V was cut by 0 bases and J by 4 bases, with 21 bases left in between. Germline lookup yields CDR1 LGHNA and CDR2 YSLEER. DNA of the CDR3: TGCGCCAGCAGCCAAGACCCCAGAGGGGGAGCGGGGCATAATGAAAAACTGTTTTTT. Protein product: CASSQDPRGGAGHNEKLFF.

The V and J genes are TRBV27 and TRBJ2-5, with 7 bases lining up with TRBD2. Germline V gene sequence: CDR1 MNHEY, CDR2 SMNVEV (reference sequence). Trimming at V came to 4 bases and at J to 1 base, leaving 6 bases not matched to a gene. The CDR3 spans 15 residues. The DNA for the CDR3 is TGTGCCAGCAGTTCTAAGCGGGGCCGCCAAGAGACCCAGTACTTC. It codes for CASSSKRGRQETQYF.

The chain combines TRBV11-2 with TRBJ2-3; tentative D call: TRBD2 (5 bases). The germline CDR1 and CDR2 sequences are SGHAT and FQNNGV. The CDR3 spans 14 residues. V lost 5 bases to trimming and J lost 4 bases, with 13 bases between them. Here the CDR3 reads CASSPRVYADTQYF. DNA for the CDR3: TGTGCCAGCAGCCCGAGGGTGTATGCAGATACGCAGTATTTT. The full variable domain, completed using reference TRBV11-2 and TRBJ2-3, is EAGVAQSPRYKIIEKRQSVAFWCNPISGHATLYWYQQILGQGPKLLIQFQNNGVVDDSQLPKDRFSAERLKGVDSTLKIQPAKLEDSAVYLCASSPRVYADTQYFGPGTRLTVL.

The chain joins TRBV7-3 to TRBJ2-7; D gene ambiguous. This CDR3 spans 14 amino acids. V was pared by 2 bases and J by 0 bases, with 8 bases between. From germline, CDR1 is SGHTA and CDR2 FQGTGA. The CDR3 is CASSLAASSYEQYF. The CDR3 nucleotides are TGTGCCAGCAGCTTAGCGGCTAGCTCCTACGAGCAGTACTTC.

This clone was seen only once. The chain recombines TRBV21-1 with TRBJ1-5; the D call of TRBD1 is as the table states it, not checked on the DNA. TRBV21-1 is classified as a pseudogene. CDR3 length: 18 residues. CDR3 protein: CASSNPGQGVLGNQPQHF. The DNA for the CDR3 is TGTGCCAGCAGCAATCCGGGACAGGGGGTTTTAGGCAATCAGCCCCAGCATTTT.

The rearrangement uses TRBV6-1 and TRBJ1-5; D ambiguous. V was cut by 5 bases and J by 0 bases, with 11 bases left in between. The CDR3 contains 15 residues. The germline CDR1 and CDR2 sequences are MNHNS and SASEGT. This chain's CDR3 is CASSRTDFSNQPQHF. The CDR3 DNA is TGTGCCAGCAGTAGGACGGATTTTAGCAATCAGCCCCAGCATTTT.

This clone showed up just a few times. This sequence joins TRBV5-4 and TRBJ2-5, with D hard to call. Per germline, CDR1 SGHNT and CDR2 YYREEE (reference sequence). This CDR3 is 11 amino acids long. V was cut by 7 bases and J by 0 bases, with 4 bases left in between. CDR3 coding DNA: TGTGCCAGCGGGGACCAAGAGACCCAGTACTTC. Translation: CASGDQETQYF.

V is TRBV7-9 and J is TRBJ2-7; TRBD2 matches 14 bases. V shed 5 bases, J shed 1 base, and the junction held 4 bases outside the gene matches. CDR1 and CDR2 (germline): SEHNR, FQNEAQ (reference sequence). The CDR3 spans 16 residues. In nucleotides, the CDR3 is TGTGCCAGCAGCCTGGGACTAGCGGGAGTTTCCTACGAGCAGTACTTC. The encoded protein is CASSLGLAGVSYEQYF.

The rearrangement links TRBV6-5 to TRBJ1-1; tentative D call: TRBD1 (6 bases). CDR3 length equals 12 residues. V was clipped by 5 bases and J by 5 bases, with 9 bases between them. In germline, CDR1 is MNHEY, CDR2 SVGAGI. The CDR3 loop is CASSQQGTEAFF. CDR3 coding DNA: TGTGCCAGCAGTCAACAGGGAACTGAAGCTTTCTTT.

The rearrangement uses TRBV30 and TRBJ1-5, with no clear D. The length of the CDR3 is 14 residues. CDR1 is GTSNPN, CDR2 SVGIG, per germline (reference sequence). With 0 bases removed from V and 6 bases from J, the gap between germline ends came to 12 bases. CDR3 coding DNA: TGTGCCTGGAGTGTACTTGATAGGCTTCAGCCCCAGCATTTT. Translated: CAWSVLDRLQPQHF.

This sequence joins TRBV9 and TRBJ2-2; TRBD2 agrees at 8 bases. Germline V gene data show CDR1 as SGDLS and CDR2 as YYNGEE. There are 16 residues in the CDR3. The ends lost 0 bases at V and 6 bases at J; junction bases unmatched: 7. The CDR3 region has the DNA TGTGCCAGCAGCGTAGCCCCAGCGGGAGCAGCCGGGGAGCTGTTTTTT. It codes for CASSVAPAGAAGELFF.

This chain links TRBV19 with TRBJ1-2; 10 bases are shared with TRBD1. Germline V gene sequence: CDR1 LNHDA, CDR2 SQIVND (reference sequence). Unmatched junction bases numbered 10, after V lost 3 bases and J lost 6 bases. The length of the CDR3 is 16 residues. This chain's CDR3 is CASSITGTGDNDGYTF. Here the CDR3 DNA reads TGTGCCAGTAGTATCACCGGGACAGGGGATAATGATGGCTACACCTTC.